These 20 T cell receptor beta chains originate from one sample sequenced in a study of Graves' ophthalmopathy and Graves' hyperthyroidism. RNA transcripts served as template for amplifying TCR beta CDR3 sequences. Second-round multiplex PCR came after first-round RT-PCR with HTBI primers. TCRdb processed the multiplex PCR reads anew with MiXCR; each CDR3 protein has one entry. The sample has 900,000 to 1,200,000 distinct CDR3 sequences; less than 45% are singletons. Specimen: peripheral blood or thyroid tissue (not recorded which). Source of these receptors: an adult man with Graves' hyperthyroidism.

The sample holds a few counts of this clonotype. The chain is built from TRBV20-1 and TRBJ2-7; TRBD1 matches 11 bases. CDR3 size: 14 residues. Per the germline V gene, CDR1 is DFQATT and CDR2 is SNEGSKA (reference sequence). Germline trimming cut 3 bases from V and 4 bases from J; bases unmatched to any gene: 5. For the CDR3, the DNA is TGCAGTGCTAGGGGAGGGACAGGGGGATACGAGCAGTACTTC. Its protein product is CSARGGTGGYEQYF.

This clonotype was seen only a few times. This chain links TRBV6-6 with TRBJ2-5; 7 nucleotides agree with TRBD2. Trimming cost V 8 bases and J 5 bases; bases outside gene matches: 17. This CDR3 is 16 amino acids long. CDR1 MNHNY and CDR2 SVGAGI come from the germline V gene (reference sequence). CDR3 bases: TGTGCCAGCTTCCCAGCGGGACTAACTGGGGGGGAGACCCAGTACTTC. Translating it yields CASFPAGLTGGETQYF.

The chain links TRBV24-1 to TRBJ2-5; TRBD1 matches at 7 bases. The CDR3 sequence is 13 residues long. V trimming: 7 bases; J trimming: 5 bases; junction bases outside the gene matches: 6. Germline V gene data show CDR1 as KGHDR and CDR2 as SFDVKD. The CDR3 DNA reads as TGTGCCACCAGCAGACAGGGTTACGAGACCCAGTACTTC. Translating gives CATSRQGYETQYF.

V usage is TRBV30 and J usage is TRBJ2-5, with TRBD1 matching over 9 bases. V lost 2 bases to trimming and J lost 5 bases; unmatched junction nucleotides: 9. The germline gives CDR1 GTSNPN, CDR2 SVGIG (reference sequence). This CDR3 has 15 residues. Written as DNA, the CDR3 is TGTGCCTGGAGTCGAGGGGGACAGGGCTATGAGACCCAGTACTTC. As protein: CAWSRGGQGYETQYF.

This clonotype was counted ten times or more. V is TRBV12-3 or TRBV12-4 and J is TRBJ1-4, with a possible D match to TRBD1 (6 bases). This CDR3 has 12 amino acids. V lost 5 bases and J 9 bases, leaving 10 bases between the germline ends. The CDR3 DNA is TGTGCCAGCAGTCCTACAGGGAAAAAACTGTTTTTT. Translation gives CASSPTGKKLFF.

This chain connects TRBV10-3 to TRBJ2-5; 10 positions agree with TRBD2. With 5 bases clipped from V and 1 base from J, the junction kept 4 bases outside the gene matches. CDR1 is ENHRY and CDR2 is SYGVKD in the germline V gene. The CDR3 loop spans 15 amino acids. CDR3 nucleotides: TGTGCCATCAGTCCCGGGACTAGCGCCCAAGAGACCCAGTACTTC. It specifies CAISPGTSAQETQYF.

This clonotype was observed many times. The chain employs TRBV7-9 and TRBJ1-1; TRBD1 is a possible D gene (5 bases). The germline gives CDR1 SEHNR, CDR2 FQNEAQ (reference sequence). Trimming shortened V by 5 bases and J by 4 bases, and 14 bases separated the two germline ends. The CDR3 is 14 amino acids. This CDR3 reads CASSHGGEGTEAFF. The CDR3 nucleotides read TGTGCCAGCAGCCATGGGGGGGAGGGCACTGAAGCTTTCTTT.

This clonotype was counted ten times or more. This chain connects TRBV7-2 to TRBJ1-4; 8 bases align to TRBD1. This CDR3 spans 13 amino acids. Germline assignment: CDR1 SGHTA and CDR2 FQGNSA. V shed 5 bases, J shed 9 bases, and the junction held 5 bases outside the gene matches. The chain's CDR3 is CASSPGGWQKLFF. CDR3 in DNA: TGTGCCAGCAGCCCAGGGGGCTGGCAAAAACTGTTTTTT.

This chain links TRBV9 with TRBJ1-4, with D unresolved. Trimming stripped 4 bases from V and 2 bases from J, with 9 bases between. CDR1 is SGDLS, CDR2 YYNGEE, per germline. The CDR3 covers 14 residues. CDR3 protein: CASSTSGTNEKLFF. CDR3 nucleotide sequence: TGTGCCAGCAGCACCAGTGGGACTAATGAAAAACTGTTTTTT.

There are many counts of this clonotype. J is TRBJ2-2 and V is TRBV7-9; 7 bases align to TRBD2. J was trimmed by 5 bases and V by 8 bases; bases with no gene match: 8. Per germline, CDR1 SEHNR and CDR2 FQNEAQ (reference sequence). CDR3 length equals 14 residues. The CDR3 bases are TGTGCCAGCCGAAAGGCTAGCGGAACCGGGGAGCTGTTTTTT. As protein: CASRKASGTGELFF.

Of note for this clonotype: This may come from a read error, since a much larger clone is one base off. The V call is TRBV9, the J call TRBJ1-5; no clear D gene. Per germline, CDR1 SGDLS and CDR2 YYNGEE. V dropped 4 bases and J dropped 5 bases, with 19 bases sitting between them. This CDR3 has 16 residues. Here the CDR3 DNA reads TGTGCCAGCAGCCCCAGTTGGGATTTGTACGATCAGCCCCAGCATTTT. The encoded protein is CASSPSWDLYDQPQHF. Based on the CDR3 plus reference TRBV9 and TRBJ1-5, the full variable domain is DSGVTQTPKHLITATGQRVTLRCSPRSGDLSVYWYQQSLDQGLQFLIQYYNGEERAKGNILERFSAQQFPDLHSELNLSSLELGDSALYFCASSPSWDLYDQPQHFGDGTRLSIL.

The chain combines TRBV29-1 with TRBJ2-7; 7 bases fit TRBD2. The V and J ends lost 7 bases and 3 bases, in that order; junction bases with no gene match: 9. Germline-derived CDR1 and CDR2 are SQVTM and ANQGSEA. The CDR3 consists of 13 residues. The CDR3 DNA reads as TGCAGCGCAGGCGGGGCGGGAGACTACGAGCAGTACTTC. Its translation: CSAGGAGDYEQYF.

This clonotype was seen only once. A read error may produce the germline difference seen at one junction end. This rearrangement joins TRBV9 to TRBJ2-7; the D is unclear. This CDR3 has 12 residues. The germline V gene encodes CDR1 SGDLS and CDR2 YYNGEE. CDR3 protein: CASSQDGYEQCF. CDR3 coding DNA: TGTGCCAGCAGCCAAGACGGGTACGAGCAGTGCTTC.

This clonotype appeared a few times. The CDR3 DNA sequence: TGCGCCAGCAGCTTGGTGGGGAGTTCGGGTACTGAAGCTTTCTTT. Its translation: CASSLVGSSGTEAFF. This chain joins TRBV5-1 and TRBJ1-1; D unclear. The germline V and J ends were trimmed by 0 bases and 5 bases, with 14 bases remaining between them. Per germline, CDR1 SGHRS and CDR2 YFSETQ. The CDR3 covers 15 residues.

The chain combines TRBV7-9 with TRBJ1-2, with D uncertain. This CDR3 is built from 12 residues. Germline CDR1 reads SEHNR; CDR2 reads FQNEAQ (reference sequence). Deletions cut 10 bases from V and 4 bases from J, with 13 bases between. CDR3 residues: CAIDRESYGYTF. For the CDR3, the DNA is TGTGCCATCGACCGGGAATCCTATGGCTACACCTTC.

This clonotype was seen repeatedly, ten times or more. The chain couples TRBV11-2 to TRBJ2-2; D not certain. CDR3 length: 13 residues. Germline CDR1 is SGHAT and CDR2 is FQNNGV. V lost 2 bases and J lost 4, with 5 bases in between. Written as DNA, the CDR3 is TGTGCCAGCAGCTTACAACTCACCGGGGAGCTGTTTTTT. This sequence encodes CASSLQLTGELFF.

In its sample, this clonotype was seen once. This chain links TRBV11-2 with TRBJ1-1; D perhaps matches TRBD1 (6 bases). Germline V gives CDR1 SGHAT, CDR2 FQNNGV. Trimming shortened V by 11 bases and J by 5 bases, and 15 bases separated the two germline ends. The CDR3 has 12 residues. CDR3 DNA: TGTGCCTGGAGGCAGGGGCCAACTGAAGCTTTCTTT. Translating it yields CAWRQGPTEAFF.

This clonotype was counted at least ten times. The chain uses TRBV19 and TRBJ2-5, with TRBD2 identical over 13 bases. Trimming took 5 bases from V and 1 from J; bases not matched to a gene: 1. Germline loops: CDR1 LNHDA, CDR2 SQIVND (reference sequence). This CDR3 comprises 15 residues. The CDR3 reads CASSWTSGSQETQYF. The CDR3 DNA is TGTGCCAGTAGTTGGACTAGCGGGAGCCAAGAGACCCAGTACTTC.

This clonotype is a singleton in its sample. The rearrangement joins TRBV7-2 to TRBJ2-7; perhaps TRBD2 as D (6 bases). The CDR3 has 14 amino acids. The V gene's germline CDR1 is SGHTA and CDR2 FQGNSA. V shed 1 base and J shed 2 bases, with 9 bases lying between them. This CDR3 reads CASSLVASAYEQYF. Here the CDR3 DNA reads TGTGCCAGCAGCTTAGTGGCTAGCGCCTACGAGCAGTACTTC.

This clonotype appeared many times. The V and J genes are TRBV12-3 or TRBV12-4 and TRBJ1-1; D remains ambiguous. The CDR3 has 12 amino acids. Trimming took off 8 bases at V and 3 bases at J, with 10 bases between the two ends. This chain's CDR3 is CASHLSHTEAFF. DNA of the CDR3: TGTGCCAGCCACCTAAGTCACACTGAAGCTTTCTTT.